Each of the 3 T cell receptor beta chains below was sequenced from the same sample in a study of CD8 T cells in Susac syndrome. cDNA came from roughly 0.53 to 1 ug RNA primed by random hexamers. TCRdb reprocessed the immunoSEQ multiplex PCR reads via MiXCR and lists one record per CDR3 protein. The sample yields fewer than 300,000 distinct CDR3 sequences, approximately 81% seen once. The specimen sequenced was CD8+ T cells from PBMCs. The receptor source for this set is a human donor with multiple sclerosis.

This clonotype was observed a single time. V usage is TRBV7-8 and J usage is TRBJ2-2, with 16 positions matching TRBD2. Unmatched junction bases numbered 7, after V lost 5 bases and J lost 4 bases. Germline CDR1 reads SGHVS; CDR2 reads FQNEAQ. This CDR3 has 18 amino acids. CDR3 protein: CASSQGLAGGLRTGELFF. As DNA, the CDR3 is TGTGCCAGCAGCCAGGGACTAGCGGGAGGGTTGCGCACCGGGGAGCTGTTTTTT.

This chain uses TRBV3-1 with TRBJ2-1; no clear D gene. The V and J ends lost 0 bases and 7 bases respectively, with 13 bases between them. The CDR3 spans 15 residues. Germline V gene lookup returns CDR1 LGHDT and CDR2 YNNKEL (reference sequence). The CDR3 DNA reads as TGTGCCAGCAGCCAAGATGTAGGTGTCGGGAATGAGCAGTTCTTC. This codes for CASSQDVGVGNEQFF.

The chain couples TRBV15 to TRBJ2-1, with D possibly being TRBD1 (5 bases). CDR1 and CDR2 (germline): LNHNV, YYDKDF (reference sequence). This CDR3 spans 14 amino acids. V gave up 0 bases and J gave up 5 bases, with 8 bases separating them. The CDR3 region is CATSREADNNEQFF. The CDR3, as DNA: TGTGCCACCAGCAGAGAGGCGGACAACAATGAGCAGTTCTTC.